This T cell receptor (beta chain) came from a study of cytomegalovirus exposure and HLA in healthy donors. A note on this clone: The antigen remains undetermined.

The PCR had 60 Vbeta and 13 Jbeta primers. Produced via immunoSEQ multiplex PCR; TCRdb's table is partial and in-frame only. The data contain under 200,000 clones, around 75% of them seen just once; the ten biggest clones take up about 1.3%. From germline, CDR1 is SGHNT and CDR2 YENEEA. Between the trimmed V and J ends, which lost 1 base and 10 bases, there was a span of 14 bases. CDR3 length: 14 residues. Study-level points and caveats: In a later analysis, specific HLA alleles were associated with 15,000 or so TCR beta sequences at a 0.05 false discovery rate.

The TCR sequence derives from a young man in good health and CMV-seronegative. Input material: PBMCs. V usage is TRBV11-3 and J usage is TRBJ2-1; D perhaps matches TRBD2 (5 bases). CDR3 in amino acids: CASSLVGPTGEQFF. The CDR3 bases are TGTGCCAGCAGCTTAGTCGGGCCCACGGGGGAGCAGTTCTTC. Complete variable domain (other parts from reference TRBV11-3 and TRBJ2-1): EAGVVQSPRYKIIEKKQPVAFWCNPISGHNTLYWYLQNLGQGPELLIRYENEEAVDDSQLPKDRFSAERLKGVDSTLKIQPAELGDSAVYLCASSLVGPTGEQFFGPGTRLTVL.